This T cell receptor beta chain was sequenced during a study of T cell responses to AZD1222 COVID-19 vaccine (dated by TCRdb to the early 2020s). About the investigation overall: Because spike-specific TCR depth and breadth did not differ between the two schedules, AZD1222 recipients who got a second dose at roughly 4 weeks were pooled with those who got a second dose at roughly 12 weeks. A total of approximately 230 trial participants underwent TCR sequencing, of whom 200 to 220 received two doses of AZD1222 and roughly 25 received two doses of the MenACWY control vaccine. Enrollment into the trials was organized by age into subgroups of 18-55, 56-69 and 70-plus years, and those subgroups contained about 150, 27 and 61 TCR-sequenced participants, respectively.

Per the publication, the time point label means: baseline before first vaccination. Vaccinee samples came from UK trials COV001 and COV002, including a single-blind randomized controlled phase 2/3 trial of AZD1222 (ChAdOx1 nCoV-19) in healthy adults. For TCRbeta chain sequencing, PBMC samples were collected from trial participants at day 0 and at day 28 after the second dose. The CDR3 regions of human TCRbeta chains were subjected to immunosequencing. The study's processing was this. TCRs in the repertoires were compared against a reference library of SARS-CoV-2-specific TCRs that had been generated with the MIRA antigen-specificity platform. Breadth was defined as the fraction of unique TCRs that were SARS-CoV-2-associated. Depth was defined as the fraction of total T cells that were SARS-CoV-2-associated. Each spike-specific TCR was assigned to its reactive spike region and to a CD4 or CD8 class using the MIRA data. Log10-transformed breadth and depth values were compared by one-way ANOVA with Sidak's multiple comparisons tests. Held by TCRdb, this immuneACCESS table contains in-frame sequences only and omits some clones. Under half of the omission traces to an unresolved V gene where checked; the cause of the rest is unknown. That table supplies the V and J calls and clone size; D and trimming were determined from the DNA. The sample table records about 180,000 clones; around 88% of these occur just once. The top ten hold around 0.5% of the sample.

What the authors observed across the whole study: In the small 56-69-year group, the increase in depth fell short of significance, most likely because of low power. The whole spike protein was spanned by vaccine-associated CD4 TCRs, and dominant responses were seen in regions 160-218 and 743-854. Only six AZD1222 recipients were SARS-CoV-2 seropositive at baseline, limiting conclusions about previously exposed vaccinees. Most participants were white British and females outnumbered males, and the authors suggested that clonal diversity may have been underestimated. Reportedly, close to half of the unique spike-specific TCRs recognized epitopes lying outside the regions that are mutated in the B.1.351 and B.1.1.7 variants. After two AZD1222 doses, both the breadth and the depth of spike-specific TCRs were significantly higher than at day 0 and than in MenACWY recipients. Because no samples from the day 14 peak response were available, repertoires could be characterized only after the peak T cell response.

This clone was counted once. Its antigen specificity is not known. Base qualities are missing; no much larger clone stands one base away. The CDR3 runs 18 amino acids, cysteine and phenylalanine included. Of the read, only the CDR3 DNA is kept; its 54 bases are in frame from base 1. The germline V end is reduced by 3 bases and the J end by 2 bases; junction bases left unmatched: 10. CDR1 and CDR2, per the germline V gene, are LGHNA and YSLEER. This specimen consisted of peripheral blood, obtained on day 0 of AZD1222 vaccination. The source of this sequence is an adult in good health. Rearrangement joined TRBV4-3 to TRBJ2-5, with 12 bases in between that match TRBD2. The DNA sequence is TGCGCCAGCAGCCAGTCTGAGGTCCTAGCGGGGGGGCAAGAGACCCAGTACTTC. Its protein product is CASSQSEVLAGGQETQYF.